This T cell receptor (beta chain) was captured in a study of vaccination effects on CD4 cells after COVID-19. Trimming left V 5 bases short and J 0 bases short, with 10 bases between. Germline CDR1 MGHRA, CDR2 YSYEKL. This CDR3 has 15 amino acids. Repertoires were generated with immunoSEQ multiplex PCR, while TCRdb's copy carries only in-frame clones and drops some. In the table there are tens of thousands of clones, under 75% of which are singletons. Before sequencing took place, the ViraFEST assay used viral peptide pools to expand antigen-specific CD4+ T cells. Culture lasted about 10 days before CD4+ T cell isolation. None of these healthy vaccinees had been infected with SARS-CoV-2 before vaccination. As to this clone: Its antigen is unknown.

The sequencing here drew on CD4+ T cells from PBMCs cultured with HCoV-OC43 spike peptides, taken before COVID-19 vaccination. Sample subset: HCoV-OC43 spike overlapping peptide pool stimulation. This clonotype was obtained from a human donor who received a COVID-19 vaccine. This chain links TRBV4-1 with TRBJ2-2, with unresolved D. CDR3 DNA: TGCGCCAGCAGCTCCGTTGCCTCGAACACCGGGGAGCTGTTTTTT. The encoded protein is CASSSVASNTGELFF.